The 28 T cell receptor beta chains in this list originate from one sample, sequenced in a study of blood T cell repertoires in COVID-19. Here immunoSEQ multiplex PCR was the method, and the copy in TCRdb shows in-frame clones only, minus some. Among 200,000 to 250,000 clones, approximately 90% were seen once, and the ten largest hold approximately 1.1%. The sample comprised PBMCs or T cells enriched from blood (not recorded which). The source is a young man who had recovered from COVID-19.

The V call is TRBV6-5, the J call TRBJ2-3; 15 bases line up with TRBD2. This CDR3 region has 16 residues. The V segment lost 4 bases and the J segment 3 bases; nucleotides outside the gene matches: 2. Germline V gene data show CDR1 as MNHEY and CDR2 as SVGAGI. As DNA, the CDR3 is TGTGCCAGCAGTTCGGGACTAGCGGGGGGAACAGATACGCAGTATTTT. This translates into CASSSGLAGGTDTQYF.

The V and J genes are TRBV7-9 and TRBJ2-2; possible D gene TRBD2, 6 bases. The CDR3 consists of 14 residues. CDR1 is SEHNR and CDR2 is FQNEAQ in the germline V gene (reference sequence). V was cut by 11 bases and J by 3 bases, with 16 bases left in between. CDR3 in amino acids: CAGLLADHTGELFF. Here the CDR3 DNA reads TGTGCCGGTCTTTTAGCGGACCACACCGGGGAGCTGTTTTTT.

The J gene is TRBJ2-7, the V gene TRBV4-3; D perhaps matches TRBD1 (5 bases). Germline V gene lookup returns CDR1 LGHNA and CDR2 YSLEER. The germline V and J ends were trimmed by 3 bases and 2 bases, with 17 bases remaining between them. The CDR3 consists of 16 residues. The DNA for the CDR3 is TGCGCCAGCAGCCAGTCATCTCAGGGATTGCCCTACGAGCAGTACTTC. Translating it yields CASSQSSQGLPYEQYF.

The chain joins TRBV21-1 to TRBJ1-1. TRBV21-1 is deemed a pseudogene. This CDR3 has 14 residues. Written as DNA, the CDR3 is TGTGCCAGCAGCAAAGTGAGATTGAACACTGAAGCTTTCTTT. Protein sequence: CASSKVRLNTEAFF.

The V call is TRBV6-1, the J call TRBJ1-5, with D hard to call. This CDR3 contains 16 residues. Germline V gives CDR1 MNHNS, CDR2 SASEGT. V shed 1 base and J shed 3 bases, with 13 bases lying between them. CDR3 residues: CASSEGFRSTNQPQHF. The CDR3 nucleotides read TGTGCCAGCAGTGAAGGTTTTCGGAGCACCAATCAGCCCCAGCATTTT.

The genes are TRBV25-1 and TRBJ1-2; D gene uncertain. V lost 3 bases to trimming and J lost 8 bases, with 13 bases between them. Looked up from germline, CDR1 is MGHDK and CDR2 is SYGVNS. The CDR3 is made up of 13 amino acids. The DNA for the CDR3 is TGTGCCAGCAGTGATATCACCGAGCGCGGCTACACCTTC. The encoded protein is CASSDITERGYTF.

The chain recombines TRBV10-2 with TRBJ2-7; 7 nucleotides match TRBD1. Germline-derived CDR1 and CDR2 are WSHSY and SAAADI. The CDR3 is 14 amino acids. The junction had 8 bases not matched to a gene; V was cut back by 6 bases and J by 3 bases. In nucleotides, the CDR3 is TGCGCCAGCAGGCTAGGGACAGCCAGCTACGAGCAGTACTTC. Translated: CASRLGTASYEQYF.

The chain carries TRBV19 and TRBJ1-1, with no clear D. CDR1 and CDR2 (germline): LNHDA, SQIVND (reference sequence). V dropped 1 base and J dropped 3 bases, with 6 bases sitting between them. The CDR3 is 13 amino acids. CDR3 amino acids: CASSIVRDTEAFF. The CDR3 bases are TGTGCCAGTAGTATAGTGAGGGACACTGAAGCTTTCTTT.

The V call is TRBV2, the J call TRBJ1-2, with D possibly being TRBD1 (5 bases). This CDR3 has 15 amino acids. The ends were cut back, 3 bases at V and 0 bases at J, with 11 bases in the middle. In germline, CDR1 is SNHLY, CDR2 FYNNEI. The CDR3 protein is CASSDSTASNYGYTF. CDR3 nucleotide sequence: TGTGCCAGCAGTGACTCGACAGCCTCTAACTATGGCTACACCTTC.

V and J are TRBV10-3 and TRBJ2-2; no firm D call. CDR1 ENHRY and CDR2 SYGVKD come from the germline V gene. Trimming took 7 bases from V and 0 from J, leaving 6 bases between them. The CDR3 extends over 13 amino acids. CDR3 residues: CAITATNTGELFF. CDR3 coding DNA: TGTGCCATCACAGCGACGAACACCGGGGAGCTGTTTTTT.

The chain's CDR3 is CASSLAETGYGETQYF. DNA for the CDR3: TGCGCCAGCAGCTTGGCGGAAACAGGGTACGGAGAGACCCAGTACTTC. V usage is TRBV5-1 and J usage is TRBJ2-5, with D tentatively TRBD1 (6 bases). The germline V gene has CDR1 SGHRS and CDR2 YFSETQ. The CDR3 has 16 residues. Trimming took 0 bases from V and 4 from J, leaving 16 bases between them. Full variable domain (remainder filled in from reference TRBV5-1 and TRBJ2-5): KAGVTQTPRYLIKTRGQQVTLSCSPISGHRSVSWYQQTPGQGLQFLFEYFSETQRNKGNFPGRFSGRQFSNSRSEMNVSTLELGDSALYLCASSLAETGYGETQYFGPGTRLLVL.

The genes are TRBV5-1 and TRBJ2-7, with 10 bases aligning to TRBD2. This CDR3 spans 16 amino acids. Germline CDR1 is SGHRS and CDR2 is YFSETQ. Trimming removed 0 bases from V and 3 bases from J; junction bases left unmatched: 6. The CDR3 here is CASSLDPSGSIYEQYF. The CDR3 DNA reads TGCGCCAGCAGCTTGGATCCTAGCGGGAGTATCTACGAGCAGTACTTC.

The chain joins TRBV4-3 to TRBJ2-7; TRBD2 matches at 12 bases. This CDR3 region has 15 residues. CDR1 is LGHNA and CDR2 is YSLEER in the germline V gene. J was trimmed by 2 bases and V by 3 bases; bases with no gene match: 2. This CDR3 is CASSQGLAGTYEQYF. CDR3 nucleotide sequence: TGCGCCAGCAGCCAGGGACTAGCGGGTACCTACGAGCAGTACTTC.

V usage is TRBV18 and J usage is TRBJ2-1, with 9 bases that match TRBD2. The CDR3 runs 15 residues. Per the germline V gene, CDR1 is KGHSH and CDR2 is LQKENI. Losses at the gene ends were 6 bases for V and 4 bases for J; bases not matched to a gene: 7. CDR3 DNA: TGTGCCAGCTCCACGGCAGCGGGGGGTTACAATGAGCAGTTCTTC. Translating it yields CASSTAAGGYNEQFF.

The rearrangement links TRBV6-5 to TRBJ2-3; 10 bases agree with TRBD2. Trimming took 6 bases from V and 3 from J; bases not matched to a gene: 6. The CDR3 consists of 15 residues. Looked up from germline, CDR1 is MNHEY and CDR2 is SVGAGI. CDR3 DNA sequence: TGTGCCAGCAGCCCCTTAGCGGGGGGAACAGATACGCAGTATTTT. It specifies CASSPLAGGTDTQYF.

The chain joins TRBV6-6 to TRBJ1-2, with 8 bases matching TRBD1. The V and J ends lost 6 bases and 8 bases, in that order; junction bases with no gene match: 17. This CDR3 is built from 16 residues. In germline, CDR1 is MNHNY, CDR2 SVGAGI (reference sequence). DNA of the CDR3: TGTGCCAGCAGCCGATCCGGGGCAGGGGGCGCATGGGGCTACACCTTC. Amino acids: CASSRSGAGGAWGYTF.

The CDR3 here is CASSPPLDRGVNTEAFF. The CDR3 region has the DNA TGTGCCAGCAGCCCCCCGCTCGACAGGGGAGTCAACACTGAAGCTTTCTTT. The chain employs TRBV7-9 and TRBJ1-1, with 8 bases lining up with TRBD1. The CDR3 has 17 residues. With V trimmed by 5 bases and J by 2 bases, 13 bases remained unmatched. Germline CDR1 reads SEHNR; CDR2 reads FQNEAQ (reference sequence).

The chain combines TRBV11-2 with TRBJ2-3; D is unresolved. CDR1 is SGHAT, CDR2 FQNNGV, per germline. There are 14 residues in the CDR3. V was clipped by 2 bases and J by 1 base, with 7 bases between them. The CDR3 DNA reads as TGTGCCAGCAGCTTAACGAGAGGCACAGATACGCAGTATTTT. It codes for CASSLTRGTDTQYF. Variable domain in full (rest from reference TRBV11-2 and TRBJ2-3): EAGVAQSPRYKIIEKRQSVAFWCNPISGHATLYWYQQILGQGPKLLIQFQNNGVVDDSQLPKDRFSAERLKGVDSTLKIQPAKLEDSAVYLCASSLTRGTDTQYFGPGTRLTVL.

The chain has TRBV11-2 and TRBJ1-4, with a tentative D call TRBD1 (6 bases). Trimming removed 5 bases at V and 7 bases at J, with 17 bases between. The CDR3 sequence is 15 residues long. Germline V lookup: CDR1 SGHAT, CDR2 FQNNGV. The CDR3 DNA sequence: TGTGCCAGCAGCACCAGGGGTGGGTCTAGTGAAAAACTGTTTTTT. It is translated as CASSTRGGSSEKLFF.

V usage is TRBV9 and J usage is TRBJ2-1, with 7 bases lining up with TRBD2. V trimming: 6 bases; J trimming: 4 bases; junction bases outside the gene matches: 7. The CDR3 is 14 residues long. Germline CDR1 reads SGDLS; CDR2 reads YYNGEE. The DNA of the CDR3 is TGTGCCAGCAACCCCGGGACTATGTACAATGAGCAGTTCTTC. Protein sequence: CASNPGTMYNEQFF.

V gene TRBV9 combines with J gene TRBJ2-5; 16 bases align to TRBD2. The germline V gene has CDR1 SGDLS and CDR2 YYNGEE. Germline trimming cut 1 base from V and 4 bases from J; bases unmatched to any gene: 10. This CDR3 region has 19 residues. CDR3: CASSVSGTSGRGWGETQYF. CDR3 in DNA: TGTGCCAGCAGCGTAAGCGGGACTAGCGGGAGGGGTTGGGGAGAGACCCAGTACTTC.

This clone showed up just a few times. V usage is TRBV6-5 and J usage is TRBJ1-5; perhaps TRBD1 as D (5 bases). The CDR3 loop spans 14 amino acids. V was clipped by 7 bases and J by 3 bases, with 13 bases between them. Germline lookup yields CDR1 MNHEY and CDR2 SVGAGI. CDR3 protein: CASKVGGTNQPQHF. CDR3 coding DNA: TGTGCCAGCAAGGTGGGGGGGACCAATCAGCCCCAGCATTTT.

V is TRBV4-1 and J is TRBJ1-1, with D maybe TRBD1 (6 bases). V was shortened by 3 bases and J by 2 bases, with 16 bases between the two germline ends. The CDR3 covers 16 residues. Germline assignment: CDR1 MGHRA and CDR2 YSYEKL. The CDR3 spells CASSHNLARGNTEAFF. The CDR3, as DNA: TGCGCCAGCAGCCATAATCTGGCCAGGGGAAACACTGAAGCTTTCTTT.

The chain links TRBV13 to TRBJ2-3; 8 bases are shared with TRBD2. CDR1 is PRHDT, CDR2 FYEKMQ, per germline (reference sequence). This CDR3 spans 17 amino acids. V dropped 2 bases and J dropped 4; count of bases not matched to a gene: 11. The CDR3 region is CASSLSRSGRASDTQYF. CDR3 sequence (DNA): TGTGCCAGCAGCTTAAGTCGTTCCGGGAGGGCCTCAGATACGCAGTATTTT.

The CDR3 region has the DNA TGTGCCACAGCTATGGGCGCGGGAGGGTTCGAGCAGTACTTC. Translated, it gives CATAMGAGGFEQYF. The chain combines TRBV18 with TRBJ2-7; TRBD2 aligns across 9 bases. V was pared by 10 bases and J by 6 bases, with 13 bases of the junction left unmatched. The CDR3 length is 14 residues. Per germline, CDR1 KGHSH and CDR2 LQKENI.

The CDR3 sequence is CASSVVPQGGNTIYF. CDR3 coding DNA: TGTGCCAGCAGCGTAGTCCCGCAGGGTGGAAACACCATATATTTT. This chain joins TRBV9 and TRBJ1-3; TRBD1 is a possible D gene (5 bases). CDR1 is SGDLS and CDR2 is YYNGEE in the germline V gene. This CDR3 has 15 amino acids. Trimming cost V 0 bases and J 3 bases, with 10 bases left between them.

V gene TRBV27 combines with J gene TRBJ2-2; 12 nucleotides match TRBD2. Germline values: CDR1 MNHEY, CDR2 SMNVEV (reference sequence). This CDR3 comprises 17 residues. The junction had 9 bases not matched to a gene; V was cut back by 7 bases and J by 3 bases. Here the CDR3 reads CASTRLAGDLYTGELFF. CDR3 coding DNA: TGTGCCAGCACCCGACTAGCGGGGGACCTATACACCGGGGAGCTGTTTTTT.

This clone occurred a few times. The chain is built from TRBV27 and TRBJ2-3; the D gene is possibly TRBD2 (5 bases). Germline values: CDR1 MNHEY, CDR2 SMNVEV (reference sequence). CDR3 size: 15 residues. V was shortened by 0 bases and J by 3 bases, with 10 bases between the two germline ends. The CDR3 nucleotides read TGTGCCAGCAGTTTATCGGTGAGGGAAACAGATACGCAGTATTTT. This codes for CASSLSVRETDTQYF.